This entry lists 16 T cell receptor beta chains sequenced from one sample in a study of blood T cell repertoires in COVID-19. Assay: immunoSEQ multiplex PCR; the TCRdb copy retains only in-frame clones and omits some. The sample has roughly 150,000 clones, 84% seen once. The source material was peripheral blood. These receptors were collected from a woman over 75 with COVID-19, enrolled during active disease.

This chain connects TRBV18 to TRBJ1-1; D ambiguous. The CDR3 is 12 amino acids. Trimming took 0 bases from V and 8 from J, leaving 7 bases between them. Per germline, CDR1 KGHSH and CDR2 LQKENI. Here the CDR3 reads CASSPPLTEAFF. The CDR3 region has the DNA TGTGCCAGCTCACCACCTTTGACAGAAGCTTTCTTT. The variable domain in full, completed from reference TRBV18 and TRBJ1-1, reads NAGVMQNPRHLVRRRGQEARLRCSPMKGHSHVYWYRQLPEEGLKFMVYLQKENIIDESGMPKERFSAEFPKEGPSILRIQQVVRGDSAAYFCASSPPLTEAFFGQGTRLTVV.

The chain joins TRBV30 to TRBJ2-7; 9 bases are a match to TRBD1. V dropped 5 bases and J dropped 2; count of bases not matched to a gene: 13. Germline V gene lookup returns CDR1 GTSNPN and CDR2 SVGIG (reference sequence). This CDR3 is 16 amino acids long. CDR3 DNA sequence: TGTGCCTGGGATAAACAGGGGGCGCAGCCCACCTACGAGCAGTACTTC. Translating it yields CAWDKQGAQPTYEQYF.

The chain has TRBV6-5 and TRBJ2-3, with a possible D match to TRBD1 (6 bases). Germline loops: CDR1 MNHEY, CDR2 SVGAGI. V lost 2 bases and J 4 bases, leaving 16 bases between the germline ends. The CDR3 is 16 residues long. The CDR3, as DNA: TGTGCCAGCAGTTACGCCAGGGGCATTGATGCAGATACGCAGTATTTT. It codes for CASSYARGIDADTQYF.

The V and J genes are TRBV29-1 and TRBJ1-1; 9 bases are shared with TRBD1. The V gene's germline CDR1 is SQVTM and CDR2 ANQGSEA. The V and J ends lost 6 bases and 1 base, in that order; junction bases with no gene match: 3. The CDR3 contains 13 residues. CDR3 in DNA: TGCAGCGTGGGACAGGGTTGGAACACTGAAGCTTTCTTT. Translation: CSVGQGWNTEAFF.

This chain joins TRBV7-3 and TRBJ2-1, with D possibly matching TRBD1 (8 bases). The CDR3 length is 14 residues. Germline CDR1 reads SGHTA; CDR2 reads FQGTGA. V was clipped by 5 bases and J by 8 bases, with 16 bases between them. The CDR3 sequence: CASSRQGTIDEQFF. The CDR3 region has the DNA TGTGCCAGCAGCCGACAGGGGACTATCGATGAGCAGTTCTTC. The entire variable domain, with the rest obtained from reference TRBV7-3 and TRBJ2-1, is as follows: GAGVSQTPSNKVTEKGKYVELRCDPISGHTALYWYRQSLGQGPEFLIYFQGTGAADDSGLPNDRFFAVRPEGSVSTLKIQRTERGDSAVYLCASSRQGTIDEQFFGPGTRLTVL.

The chain employs TRBV9 and TRBJ1-4; 7 bases map to TRBD1. J gave up 4 bases and V 0 bases, and 15 bases lay outside the gene matches. The CDR3 spans 19 residues. Germline V gene sequence: CDR1 SGDLS, CDR2 YYNGEE. CDR3: CASSVEGGGPFADNEKLFF. The CDR3 DNA reads TGTGCCAGCAGCGTAGAAGGAGGGGGCCCCTTTGCGGATAATGAAAAACTGTTTTTT.

The J gene is TRBJ2-1, the V gene TRBV3-1 (or the pseudogene TRBV3-2); TRBD2 aligns across 9 bases. This CDR3 comprises 15 residues. The V gene end was trimmed by 0 bases and the J gene end by 8 bases; junction bases not matched to a gene: 5. In germline, CDR1 is LGHDT, CDR2 YNNKEL (reference sequence). CDR3 loop: CASSQERGGSDEQFF. DNA for the CDR3: TGTGCCAGCAGCCAAGAGCGGGGGGGCTCAGATGAGCAGTTCTTC.

This clone was recorded once. The chain employs TRBV19 and TRBJ1-4, with 8 bases that match TRBD1. J was trimmed by 5 bases and V by 3 bases; bases with no gene match: 8. The length of the CDR3 is 16 residues. Germline V gene lookup returns CDR1 LNHDA and CDR2 SQIVND (reference sequence). The CDR3 coding sequence is TGTGCCAGTAGTATGAGAAGGACAGGGCGGAATGAAAAACTGTTTTTT. This codes for CASSMRRTGRNEKLFF.

The chain uses TRBV10-2 and TRBJ2-7; 10 bases are shared with TRBD2. Per germline, CDR1 WSHSY and CDR2 SAAADI. CDR3 size: 13 residues. The V gene end was trimmed by 6 bases and the J gene end by 6 bases; junction bases not matched to a gene: 5. CDR3 nucleotide sequence: TGCGCCAGCAGCCCTAGCGGGGGACCCGAGCAGTACTTC. This translates into CASSPSGGPEQYF.

The table lists this clone with a few counts. The chain uses TRBV5-1 and TRBJ1-1; D gene ambiguous. The CDR3 loop spans 11 amino acids. Germline CDR1 is SGHRS and CDR2 is YFSETQ. Trimming took off 3 bases at V and 2 bases at J, with 2 bases between the two ends. CDR3 amino acids: CASSSNTEAFF. CDR3 in DNA: TGCGCCAGCAGCTCAAACACTGAAGCTTTCTTT.

The rearrangement joins TRBV18 to TRBJ1-5; D call uncertain. Germline CDR1 KGHSH, CDR2 LQKENI. The CDR3 is 13 amino acids. V dropped 3 bases and J dropped 5 bases, with 8 bases sitting between them. The CDR3 spells CASSPTSDQPQHF. The CDR3 DNA sequence: TGTGCCAGCTCACCGACATCCGATCAGCCCCAGCATTTT.

The chain carries TRBV28 and TRBJ2-2; 8 bases agree with TRBD1. Trimming at V came to 5 bases and at J to 0 bases, leaving 11 bases not matched to a gene. From germline, CDR1 is MDHEN and CDR2 SYDVKM. The CDR3 is made up of 18 amino acids. The CDR3 reads CASSPITPGQANTGELFF. CDR3 bases: TGTGCCAGCAGTCCGATCACGCCGGGACAGGCGAACACCGGGGAGCTGTTTTTT.

The CDR3 is CASSLTGQGAYEQYF. The DNA of the CDR3 is TGTGCCAGCAGCTTGACGGGACAGGGGGCTTACGAGCAGTACTTC. V and J are TRBV7-8 and TRBJ2-7; TRBD1 matches 12 bases. V shed 3 bases, J shed 4 bases, and the junction held 4 bases outside the gene matches. The CDR3 covers 15 residues. Germline loops: CDR1 SGHVS, CDR2 FQNEAQ.

This chain joins TRBV10-3 and TRBJ1-2; the D is unclear. The germline V gene has CDR1 ENHRY and CDR2 SYGVKD. The CDR3 length is 12 residues. V lost 5 bases and J 6 bases, leaving 10 bases between the germline ends. The CDR3 is CAISWGGNGYTF. CDR3 DNA sequence: TGTGCCATCAGTTGGGGAGGTAATGGCTACACCTTC.

J is TRBJ1-1 and V is TRBV19; 7 bases map to TRBD1. The CDR3 totals 14 residues. With V trimmed by 7 bases and J by 4 bases, 9 bases remained unmatched. Germline-derived CDR1 and CDR2 are LNHDA and SQIVND (reference sequence). The DNA for the CDR3 is TGTGCCAGTATCGTGACAGGGCAGGGCACTGAAGCTTTCTTT. It codes for CASIVTGQGTEAFF.

This chain uses TRBV3-1 (or the pseudogene TRBV3-2) with TRBJ2-3; a possible D gene is TRBD2 (5 bases). Germline CDR1 reads LGHDT; CDR2 reads YNNKEL (reference sequence). V lost 4 bases and J 1 base, leaving 12 bases between the germline ends. This CDR3 is built from 15 residues. The CDR3 loop reads CASSPDWGGTDTQYF. DNA of the CDR3: TGTGCCAGCAGCCCCGACTGGGGAGGCACAGATACGCAGTATTTT.